These T cell receptor beta chains were read from a single sample in a study of tumor and adjacent non-tumor tissue in lung cancer. TCRdb re-derived calls from the multiplex PCR reads in MiXCR, one entry per CDR3 protein. The sample lists 90,000 to 100,000 distinct CDR3 sequences; 80% were seen once. Specimen: distant non-tumor lung tissue. The receptor set was obtained from a man between 60 and 75 years old with small cell lung cancer. The CDR3 runs from the conserved cysteine through the conserved F or W. The order of the fields is clone size, CDR3 length, J gene, V gene, CDR3 protein. Only part of the rows carry a size: once, few, many, or a class if the clone is expanded.

clone size: -
CDR3 length: 14
J gene: TRBJ1-2
V gene: TRBV4-1
CDR3 protein: CTRSQLTSGGGYTF

clone size: -
CDR3 length: 15
J gene: TRBJ2-5
V gene: TRBV6-2/TRBV6-3
CDR3 protein: CASSYFPAGRGTQYF

clone size: -
CDR3 length: 14
J gene: TRBJ2-3
V gene: TRBV29-1
CDR3 protein: CSAGGTRYTDTQYF

clone size: -
CDR3 length: 18
J gene: -
V gene: TRBV4-1
CDR3 protein: CASSHDDTGHNSYNEQYF

clone size: -
CDR3 length: 15
J gene: TRBJ2-1
V gene: TRBV11-2
CDR3 protein: CASSPGTSLRNEQFF

clone size: few
CDR3 length: 17
J gene: TRBJ2-2
V gene: TRBV7-9
CDR3 protein: CASTPRGTSRYTGELFF

clone size: -
CDR3 length: 14
J gene: TRBJ2-2
V gene: TRBV11-2
CDR3 protein: CSRSLARETGELFF

clone size: -
CDR3 length: 16
J gene: TRBJ2-2
V gene: TRBV6-1
CDR3 protein: CVSSGLAGVNTGERFF

clone size: -
CDR3 length: 15
J gene: TRBJ2-5
V gene: TRBV12-3/TRBV12-4
CDR3 protein: CAGSPYSGGQEIQYF

clone size: -
CDR3 length: 16
J gene: TRBJ2-1
V gene: TRBV24-1
CDR3 protein: CATSDFDSGLYIEQFF

clone size: -
CDR3 length: 13
J gene: TRBJ2-7
V gene: TRBV6-1
CDR3 protein: CASTASGIYEQYF

clone size: -
CDR3 length: 16
J gene: TRBJ2-1
V gene: TRBV7-6
CDR3 protein: CASSFTWDVTYNEQFF

clone size: -
CDR3 length: 14
J gene: TRBJ2-3
V gene: TRBV29-1
CDR3 protein: CSASVGASTDTQYF

clone size: -
CDR3 length: 15
J gene: TRBJ2-7
V gene: TRBV4-2
CDR3 protein: CASSQDSSGICEQYF

clone size: -
CDR3 length: 15
J gene: TRBJ2-5
V gene: TRBV10-3
CDR3 protein: CAIRPSDRVVETQHF

clone size: -
CDR3 length: 14
J gene: TRBJ2-2
V gene: TRBV4-2
CDR3 protein: CTSKASGSSGELFF

clone size: -
CDR3 length: 14
J gene: TRBJ2-3
V gene: TRBV20-1
CDR3 protein: CNARRTSHIDTQYF

clone size: -
CDR3 length: 18
J gene: TRBJ2-5
V gene: TRBV29-1
CDR3 protein: CSAAMEGLAGGDQETQYF

clone size: -
CDR3 length: 13
J gene: TRBJ1-2
V gene: TRBV6-5
CDR3 protein: CASCYVGRSSPTF

clone size: -
CDR3 length: 16
J gene: TRBJ1-3
V gene: TRBV4-2
CDR3 protein: CARSQEFGGSGITIYF

clone size: -
CDR3 length: 17
J gene: TRBJ1-5
V gene: TRBV28
CDR3 protein: CASSLRFGGVDNQPQHF

clone size: -
CDR3 length: 12
J gene: TRBJ2-3
V gene: TRBV6-2/TRBV6-3
CDR3 protein: CASRLWSDTQYF

clone size: many
CDR3 length: 16
J gene: TRBJ2-1
V gene: TRBV4-2
CDR3 protein: CASSQDNTSGRSEQFF

clone size: few
CDR3 length: 14
J gene: TRBJ1-2
V gene: TRBV19
CDR3 protein: CASSISASNYGYTF

clone size: -
CDR3 length: 18
J gene: TRBJ2-2
V gene: TRBV9
CDR3 protein: CASSVDQAVECNTGDLFF

clone size: -
CDR3 length: 14
J gene: TRBJ1-2
V gene: TRBV4-2
CDR3 protein: CASSQEAVNYGYIF

clone size: -
CDR3 length: 14
J gene: TRBJ1-1
V gene: TRBV30
CDR3 protein: CICFSPPGNTEAFF

clone size: -
CDR3 length: 15
J gene: TRBJ2-1
V gene: TRBV11-2
CDR3 protein: CARSSGLAGDNEQFF

clone size: -
CDR3 length: 13
J gene: TRBJ2-5
V gene: TRBV11-3
CDR3 protein: CASTFGGTETQYF

clone size: -
CDR3 length: 17
J gene: TRBJ2-1
V gene: TRBV14
CDR3 protein: CASSPGRGQGSYNVQFF

clone size: -
CDR3 length: 16
J gene: TRBJ1-1
V gene: TRBV5-6
CDR3 protein: CASSLVSGTANTKAFF

clone size: -
CDR3 length: 17
J gene: TRBJ2-1
V gene: TRBV4-1
CDR3 protein: CASSQESSGGSYNEQFF

clone size: -
CDR3 length: 16
J gene: TRBJ2-3
V gene: TRBV11-2
CDR3 protein: CASSLIGLLHTDTQYF

clone size: -
CDR3 length: 12
J gene: TRBJ2-7
V gene: TRBV6-6
CDR3 protein: CASSYTSSEQNF

clone size: -
CDR3 length: 13
J gene: TRBJ2-3
V gene: TRBV6-6
CDR3 protein: CASSYSHADTQYF